One sample yielded the 9 T cell receptor beta chains listed below, sequenced in a study of cytomegalovirus exposure and HLA in healthy donors. Assay used: immunoSEQ multiplex PCR; TCRdb lists only in-frame clones, some missing. Of roughly 60,000 clones listed, just over 90% were seen once; the top ten hold roughly 1.3%. The specimen was PBMCs. These receptors were collected from a woman aged 18-29 years in good health and CMV-seronegative.

This chain links TRBV6-4 with TRBJ1-4; D unresolved. The CDR3 has 14 residues. V lost 9 bases, J lost 0 bases, and 11 bases lay in between. Germline CDR1 is MRHNA and CDR2 is SNTAGT. CDR3 nucleotides: TGTGCCAGTCATGGCACCGCAACTAATGAAAAACTGTTTTTT. This gives the protein CASHGTATNEKLFF.

The chain links TRBV7-9 to TRBJ1-2; 9 nucleotides line up with TRBD1. V lost 1 base to trimming and J lost 4 bases; unmatched junction nucleotides: 13. The CDR3 length is 18 residues. The germline gives CDR1 SEHNR, CDR2 FQNEAQ (reference sequence). The CDR3 nucleotides read TGTGCCAGCAGCTTAGTCGGGACAGGGCCGAGGGTGGGCTATGGCTACACCTTC. Its translation is CASSLVGTGPRVGYGYTF.

The chain combines TRBV30 with TRBJ2-7; 11 bases are shared with TRBD2. CDR1 is GTSNPN, CDR2 SVGIG, per germline (reference sequence). The CDR3 runs 14 residues. Germline trimming cut 0 bases from V and 6 bases from J; bases unmatched to any gene: 4. The CDR3 loop reads CAWSVIAGGTEQYF. CDR3 DNA: TGTGCCTGGAGTGTCATAGCGGGAGGGACCGAGCAGTACTTC.

The gene calls are TRBV30 and TRBJ2-4, with D possibly matching TRBD2 (7 bases). Trimming shortened V by 3 bases and J by 7 bases, and 19 bases separated the two germline ends. The CDR3 length is 15 residues. CDR1 GTSNPN and CDR2 SVGIG come from the germline V gene (reference sequence). In DNA form, the CDR3 reads TGTGCCTGGAGCGAAGGCGGGGGCGCGGGGAACATTCAGTACTTC. Translated: CAWSEGGGAGNIQYF.

V gene TRBV28 combines with J gene TRBJ1-2; D is perhaps TRBD1 (5 bases). CDR3 length: 14 amino acids. Trimming pared 5 bases from V and 4 bases from J, leaving 14 bases between. Germline values: CDR1 MDHEN, CDR2 SYDVKM. The DNA for the CDR3 is TGTGCCAGCAGTAGTATCGGACACATCTATGGCTACACCTTC. Residues: CASSSIGHIYGYTF.

The chain carries TRBV19 and TRBJ1-5, with D possibly TRBD1 on 6 matching bases. The germline gives CDR1 LNHDA, CDR2 SQIVND (reference sequence). The V end lost 10 bases, the J end lost 6 bases, and 19 bases lay between the germline ends. The CDR3 consists of 14 residues. The CDR3 region has the DNA TGTGCCACTACACCGGGACATCCCGTTCAGCCCCAGCATTTT. Its translation is CATTPGHPVQPQHF.

J is TRBJ2-7 and V is TRBV6-5; possibly TRBD2 for D (5 bases). The V end lost 3 bases, the J end lost 6 bases, and 12 bases lay between the germline ends. The germline V gene encodes CDR1 MNHEY and CDR2 SVGAGI. The CDR3 is made up of 13 amino acids. The CDR3 coding sequence is TGTGCCAGCAGTTATCGGGATTCCCCCGAGCAGTACTTC. Protein sequence: CASSYRDSPEQYF.

The V gene is TRBV10-1, the J gene TRBJ1-1, with 7 bases matching TRBD1. The CDR3 runs to 12 residues. The V and J ends lost 0 bases and 8 bases, in that order; junction bases with no gene match: 0. Germline V gene lookup returns CDR1 WNHNN and CDR2 SYGVQD (reference sequence). CDR3 coding DNA: TGCGCCAGCAGTGAGTCGACAGGGGAAGCTTTCTTT. Its translation is CASSESTGEAFF.

The V call is TRBV7-2, the J call TRBJ2-1, with TRBD1 as a possible D gene (6 bases). The CDR3 is made up of 14 amino acids. V was clipped by 3 bases and J by 4 bases, with 10 bases between them. Germline CDR1 reads SGHTA; CDR2 reads FQGNSA. CDR3 region: CASSFPGQYNEQFF. The CDR3 DNA is TGTGCCAGCAGCTTCCCGGGACAATACAATGAGCAGTTCTTC.